The 11 T cell receptor beta chains listed next were all sequenced from one sample in a study of relationships among human T cell subsets. The T cell receptor alpha and beta CDR3 regions were amplified from mRNA by semiquantitative ARM-PCR. Exponential amplification used communal superprimers after tagged nested gene-specific primers in ARM-PCR. TCRdb re-analysed the multiplex PCR reads in MiXCR, keeping a single row per CDR3 protein. The data contain thousands of distinct CDR3 sequences, 50% to 60% of them singletons. Anti-CD45RO beads selected memory T cells out of the CD45RA-negative fraction. Specimen: memory T cells sorted from blood. The source is a middle-aged man in good health.

The chain links TRBV11-2 to TRBJ1-1; D gene ambiguous. The germline V gene has CDR1 SGHAT and CDR2 FQNNGV. Trimming stripped 0 bases from V and 4 bases from J, with 9 bases between. The CDR3 has 14 amino acids. The CDR3 DNA reads as TGTGCCAGCAGCTTAGAGCGGGTTGGCACTGAAGCTTTCTTT. Protein product: CASSLERVGTEAFF.

This clonotype was seen only a few times. The chain links TRBV6-1 to TRBJ1-5; D not resolved. Germline lookup yields CDR1 MNHNS and CDR2 SASEGT. The V gene lost 6 bases and the J gene lost 3 bases, with 12 bases spanning the gap. CDR3 size: 14 residues. This CDR3 is CASRQGSLNQPQHF. In DNA form, the CDR3 reads TGTGCCAGCAGACAAGGCAGTCTCAATCAGCCCCAGCATTTT.

By share, this clonotype counts as medium-sized. The chain carries TRBV12-3 or TRBV12-4 and TRBJ2-1; weak D call: TRBD1 (5 bases). V lost 6 bases and J lost 9, with 15 bases in between. The CDR3 consists of 13 residues. The CDR3 loop reads CASRPDSALEQFF. The CDR3 coding sequence is TGTGCCAGCAGACCCGACAGTGCCCTTGAGCAGTTCTTC.

CDR3 protein: CASSHVSTGELFF. CDR3 sequence (DNA): TGCGCCAGCAGCCACGTCTCCACCGGGGAGCTGTTTTTT. The chain employs TRBV4-1 and TRBJ2-2; D is unclear. The CDR3 sequence is 13 residues long. V was shortened by 3 bases and J by 4 bases, with 6 bases between the two germline ends. Germline loops: CDR1 MGHRA, CDR2 YSYEKL.

CDR3 residues: CASSPGRYEQYF. The CDR3 DNA is TGCGCCAGCAGCCCTGGACGCTACGAGCAGTACTTC. The V and J genes are TRBV5-1 and TRBJ2-7; no definite D call. CDR3 length: 12 residues. Trimming took 4 bases from V and 3 from J, leaving 8 bases between them. Germline lookup yields CDR1 SGHRS and CDR2 YFSETQ.

This clonotype showed up just a few times. The chain's CDR3 is CASSTMVGSSGNTIYF. For the CDR3, the DNA is TGTGCCAGCAGCACAATGGTAGGGAGCTCTGGAAACACCATATATTTT. The chain links TRBV12-3 or TRBV12-4 to TRBJ1-3; D unclear. Trimming shortened V by 6 bases and J by 0 bases, and 15 bases separated the two germline ends. The CDR3 contains 16 residues.

J is TRBJ2-7 and V is TRBV29-1; 7 bases align to TRBD1. The CDR3 length is 14 residues. V dropped 5 bases and J dropped 0; count of bases not matched to a gene: 7. Looked up from germline, CDR1 is SQVTM and CDR2 is ANQGSEA. CDR3 nucleotides: TGCAGCGTTCTATCTGGGACAGTCTCCTACGAGCAGTACTTC. Its translation is CSVLSGTVSYEQYF.

This clonotype is labeled as medium-sized (0.01 to 0.1%). The chain uses TRBV11-2 and TRBJ2-7, with a possible D match to TRBD2 (5 bases). CDR1 and CDR2 (germline): SGHAT, FQNNGV. Trimming pared 5 bases from V and 5 bases from J, leaving 10 bases between. The CDR3 covers 12 residues. CDR3 amino acids: CASSPDGDEQYF. The CDR3 DNA sequence: TGTGCCAGCAGCCCCGACGGGGACGAGCAGTACTTC.

This chain uses TRBV5-1 with TRBJ1-1; D call uncertain. This CDR3 has 14 amino acids. The V gene's germline CDR1 is SGHRS and CDR2 YFSETQ. V was trimmed by 1 base and J by 4 bases, leaving 11 bases between them. The CDR3 region has the DNA TGCGCCAGCAGCTTGAGCCTCAAGGGCACTGAAGCTTTCTTT. Translating gives CASSLSLKGTEAFF. Full variable domain (missing parts from reference TRBV5-1 and TRBJ1-1): KAGVTQTPRYLIKTRGQQVTLSCSPISGHRSVSWYQQTPGQGLQFLFEYFSETQRNKGNFPGRFSGRQFSNSRSEMNVSTLELGDSALYLCASSLSLKGTEAFFGQGTRLTVV.

The gene calls are TRBV4-2 and TRBJ1-1, with D uncertain. Germline CDR1 and CDR2: LGHNA and YNFKEQ. Trimming took 2 bases from V and 6 from J, leaving 10 bases between them. This CDR3 comprises 13 residues. Here the CDR3 DNA reads TGTGCCAGCAGCCAAAGAAACAGCCCTGAAGCTTTCTTT. Its protein is CASSQRNSPEAFF.

V usage is TRBV30 and J usage is TRBJ1-6, with a possible D match to TRBD1 (5 bases). V lost 4 bases and J 7 bases, leaving 11 bases between the germline ends. This CDR3 has 13 amino acids. Germline lookup yields CDR1 GTSNPN and CDR2 SVGIG (reference sequence). The CDR3 region is CAWMRQQNSPLHF. In DNA form, the CDR3 reads TGTGCCTGGATGAGACAGCAAAATTCACCCCTCCACTTT.